Presented here are 15 T cell receptor beta chains from one specimen sequenced in a study of neurological immune-mediated disorders. Specified time point: longitudinal time-point 3. A single record per CDR3 protein comes from TCRdb applying MiXCR to the 5' RACE reads. Of under 130,000 distinct CDR3 sequences in the sample, 10% to 11% were seen once. Sequenced: PBMCs. The receptors were sampled from a female donor with HTLV-1-associated myelopathy (HAM/TSP).

This clonotype came up many times. This chain uses TRBV28 with TRBJ2-7; weak D call: TRBD2 (5 bases). The CDR3 is 13 residues long. The V gene's germline CDR1 is MDHEN and CDR2 SYDVKM. The V gene lost 6 bases and the J gene lost 4 bases, with 13 bases spanning the gap. The CDR3 nucleotides are TGTGCCAGCAGCCCTACCCCGGGATACGAGCAGTACTTC. Its translation: CASSPTPGYEQYF.

The chain links TRBV3-1 to TRBJ2-1; no clear D. In germline, CDR1 is LGHDT, CDR2 YNNKEL (reference sequence). The CDR3 length is 12 residues. V dropped 0 bases and J dropped 11 bases, with 8 bases sitting between them. Here the CDR3 reads CASSQDQVKQFF. CDR3 sequence (DNA): TGTGCCAGCAGCCAAGATCAGGTAAAGCAGTTCTTC.

This clonotype showed up just a few times. V gene TRBV2 combines with J gene TRBJ2-3; D perhaps matches TRBD1 (6 bases). V lost 7 bases to trimming and J lost 5 bases, with 10 bases between them. The CDR3 totals 12 residues. The germline V gene has CDR1 SNHLY and CDR2 FYNNEI. CDR3: CASTGVGDTQYF. The DNA for the CDR3 is TGTGCCAGCACAGGGGTGGGAGATACGCAGTATTTT.

At least ten counts were recorded for this clonotype. This chain joins TRBV20-1 and TRBJ2-1; D is unresolved. Trimming pared 5 bases from V and 1 base from J, leaving 12 bases between. Germline V gives CDR1 DFQATT, CDR2 SNEGSKA (reference sequence). The CDR3 extends over 14 amino acids. The CDR3 bases are TGCAGTGCTGCGAGACTGAAATCCTACAATGAGCAGTTCTTC. Translated: CSAARLKSYNEQFF.

Many counts were recorded for this clonotype. V gene TRBV20-1 combines with J gene TRBJ2-3, with 12 bases lining up with TRBD2. V trimming: 1 base; J trimming: 3 bases; junction bases outside the gene matches: 2. Germline CDR1 and CDR2: DFQATT and SNEGSKA (reference sequence). The CDR3 has 15 amino acids. For the CDR3, the DNA is TGCAGTGCTAGAGTACTAGCGGGGGGAACAGATACGCAGTATTTT. Protein sequence: CSARVLAGGTDTQYF.

The V and J genes are TRBV5-1 and TRBJ1-1; weak D call: TRBD1 (6 bases). The germline V gene encodes CDR1 SGHRS and CDR2 YFSETQ. The CDR3 is 15 residues long. V lost 0 bases to trimming and J lost 13 bases, with 22 bases between them. The CDR3, as DNA: TGCGCCAGCAGCTTGGACAGGGCGGCCCGCAGAGGAGTTTTCTTT. Protein sequence: CASSLDRAARRGVFF.

This clonotype was seen many times. The genes are TRBV7-9 and TRBJ2-2; no clear D gene. Trimming took off 1 base at V and 0 bases at J, with 9 bases between the two ends. The CDR3 length is 16 residues. Germline V lookup: CDR1 SEHNR, CDR2 FQNEAQ (reference sequence). The CDR3 coding sequence is TGTGCCAGCAGCTTAGTCCGACCGGCGAACACCGGGGAGCTGTTTTTT. This sequence encodes CASSLVRPANTGELFF.

This clonotype was seen at least ten times. V and J are TRBV21-1 and TRBJ2-1; whether TRBD2, the table's D call, matches the DNA was not checked. TRBV21-1 is a known pseudogene. This CDR3 has 22 residues. CDR3 protein: CASSKNTTEGLAGGSSYNEQFF. The CDR3 nucleotides are TGTGCCAGCAGCAAAAATACTACCGAGGGACTAGCGGGGGGCTCATCCTACAATGAGCAGTTCTTC.

This clonotype occurred many times. This chain joins TRBV7-2 and TRBJ1-2; TRBD1 might be the D (6 bases). The CDR3 has 16 residues. In germline, CDR1 is SGHTA, CDR2 FQGNSA. V lost 1 base, J lost 1 base, and 13 bases lay in between. DNA for the CDR3: TGTGCCAGCAGCTTAGTCTCAGGGGCGTTTAACTATGGCTACACCTTC. Translating it yields CASSLVSGAFNYGYTF.

This clonotype was detected ten times or more. This rearrangement joins TRBV5-1 to TRBJ2-3, with D unclear. The CDR3 totals 14 residues. V was shortened by 4 bases and J by 1 base, with 10 bases between the two germline ends. Germline CDR1 reads SGHRS; CDR2 reads YFSETQ. The CDR3 reads CASSPAPGTDTQYF. Written as DNA, the CDR3 is TGCGCCAGCAGCCCGGCCCCCGGCACAGATACGCAGTATTTT. The full variable domain, in which reference TRBV5-1 and TRBJ2-3 provide the parts outside the CDR3, is KAGVTQTPRYLIKTRGQQVTLSCSPISGHRSVSWYQQTPGQGLQFLFEYFSETQRNKGNFPGRFSGRQFSNSRSEMNVSTLELGDSALYLCASSPAPGTDTQYFGPGTRLTVL.

This clonotype was recorded many times. V is TRBV5-1 and J is TRBJ2-7; 9 bases fit TRBD1. The CDR3 is 16 amino acids. Germline trimming cut 1 base from V and 3 bases from J; bases unmatched to any gene: 8. From germline, CDR1 is SGHRS and CDR2 YFSETQ. This CDR3 is CASSLYPTGQGYEQYF. The CDR3 coding sequence is TGCGCCAGCAGCTTGTACCCCACGGGACAGGGCTACGAGCAGTACTTC.

This clonotype was counted at least ten times. The chain uses TRBV7-2 and TRBJ2-7; weak D call: TRBD1 (6 bases). The CDR3 runs to 17 residues. V was cut by 1 base and J by 6 bases, with 22 bases left in between. The germline V gene has CDR1 SGHTA and CDR2 FQGNSA. The CDR3 DNA sequence: TGTGCCAGCAGCTTAGGGGGTTCCGGGACACTCTGGGGCGAGCAGTACTTC. This codes for CASSLGGSGTLWGEQYF. Full variable domain (outside the CDR3, taken from reference TRBV7-2 and TRBJ2-7): GAGVSQSPSNKVTEKGKDVELRCDPISGHTALYWYRQSLGQGLEFLIYFQGNSAPDKSGLPSDRFSAERTGGSVSTLTIQRTQQEDSAVYLCASSLGGSGTLWGEQYFGPGTRLTVT.

In this sample, this clonotype turned up many times. This chain connects TRBV5-1 to TRBJ2-5; D assignment may be TRBD1 or TRBD2 (5 bases each). Trimming cost V 1 base and J 2 bases, with 18 bases left between them. Germline assignment: CDR1 SGHRS and CDR2 YFSETQ. This CDR3 comprises 17 residues. This chain's CDR3 is CASSLTPGRAKQETQYF. Written as DNA, the CDR3 is TGCGCCAGCAGCTTGACCCCGGGACGAGCGAAGCAAGAGACCCAGTACTTC.

This clonotype was found many times. The chain has TRBV5-1 and TRBJ1-4; D is perhaps TRBD1 (5 bases). The germline CDR1 and CDR2 sequences are SGHRS and YFSETQ. The CDR3 has 15 residues. V lost 1 base and J 3 bases, leaving 10 bases between the germline ends. In nucleotides, the CDR3 is TGCGCCAGCAGCTTGAATCGGGGGGCTAATGAAAAACTGTTTTTT. Amino acids: CASSLNRGANEKLFF.

This clonotype was counted at least ten times. The chain is built from TRBV2 and TRBJ2-1, with TRBD2 matching over 10 bases. V lost 4 bases and J lost 7; bases outside the gene matches: 7. The CDR3 has 15 amino acids. Germline lookup yields CDR1 SNHLY and CDR2 FYNNEI. The CDR3 is CASSALSGGFNEQFF. As DNA, the CDR3 is TGTGCCAGCAGTGCACTTAGCGGGGGGTTTAATGAGCAGTTCTTC.